These T cell receptor beta chains were read from a single sample in a study of chemoradiotherapy in HPV16-positive cancers. The method was immunoSEQ multiplex PCR; TCRdb's version includes in-frame clones alone and lacks a portion of them. The sample consists of 14,000 or so clones, roughly 69% of them appearing once. Sample acquisition took place from a patient who underwent chemoradiotherapy. These receptors originate from a human donor with HPV-associated anogenital cancer. Both conserved end residues are trimmed from each CDR3. The D gene is left open where the match is weak. Clone size is given for some rows only: seen once, a few or many times, or a class if the clone is expanded.

v_call clone_size d_call cdr3_aa
TRBV6-5 few - ASKIGPHNYGYT
TRBV6-1 - - ASSPVLRGEKLF
TRBV2 - - ASRKDAGISTDTQY
TRBV28 once TRBD1 ASNPGQGARNEQF
TRBV7-2 - - ASSLAYKDGYT
TRBV6-1 - TRBD1 ASSLGQGNSPLH
TRBV7-2 - - ASSLRLRGTGGNTIY
TRBV4-2 - - ASSPPGDTQY
TRBV7-2 - - ASSSQSDGYEQY
TRBV2 - - ASSGDGTPLETQY
TRBV7-9 - TRBD1 ASSLGGTGGVKLRTEAF
TRBV6-1 few - ASSEAARTNYGYT
TRBV6-5 - TRBD1 ASRQGARGYT
TRBV2 few - ASEPGRNTGELF
TRBV7-2 - - ASSRGQKETQY
TRBV14 - TRBD2 ASSPLAGGITDTQY
TRBV14 - - ASSQGWADTQY
TRBV5-4 - TRBD1 ASSFGDRRTDTQY
TRBV18 - - ASSPSVSSGNTIY
TRBV4-2 - TRBD2 ASSQGGGAGADTQY
TRBV9 - - ASSTHGEGLQPQH
TRBV4-2 - - ASSQDPGYGYT
TRBV27 - TRBD2 ASRRIAGAPYEQY
TRBV7-9 few - ASSRTDTQY